The next 32 T cell receptor beta chains were all read from a single sample in a study of cytomegalovirus exposure and HLA in healthy donors. PCR involved 60 Vbeta and 13 Jbeta primers. Only in-frame clones appear in the TCRdb table, and some are missing; sequencing was by immunoSEQ multiplex PCR. The sample lists under 200,000 clones; roughly 80% were seen once. Sequencing was carried out using PBMCs. The receptors were sampled from a male donor in good health and CMV-seronegative.

This clone was detected a few times. The gene calls are TRBV4-2 and TRBJ1-2, with TRBD1 matching 8 bases. The CDR3 has 12 residues. Germline CDR1 reads LGHNA; CDR2 reads YNFKEQ. The V and J ends lost 7 bases and 6 bases, in that order; junction bases with no gene match: 4. Here the CDR3 reads CASTGQGDGYTF. The CDR3 DNA is TGTGCCAGCACCGGACAGGGTGATGGCTACACCTTC.

This clone has only a few counts. One end of the junction fails to match germline, which may point to a read error. The chain employs TRBV6-4 and TRBJ2-5; possible D gene TRBD2, 6 bases. The CDR3 loop spans 13 amino acids. From germline, CDR1 is MRHNA and CDR2 SNTAGT. CDR3 bases: TGTGCCACCAGTAGGAGGGCCGAAGAGACCCAGTACTTC. Amino acid sequence: CATSRRAEETQYF.

The rearrangement joins TRBV5-4 to TRBJ2-7; D is uncertain. Germline CDR1 is SGHNT and CDR2 is YYREEE (reference sequence). V was trimmed by 2 bases and J by 5 bases, leaving 5 bases between them. The CDR3 runs to 11 residues. Here the CDR3 DNA reads TGTGCCAGCAGCTTTCAGGACGAGCAGTACTTC. Amino acids: CASSFQDEQYF. Supplemented by reference TRBV5-4 and TRBJ2-7, the full variable domain reads ETGVTQSPTHLIKTRGQQVTLRCSSQSGHNTVSWYQQALGQGPQFIFQYYREEENGRGNFPPRFSGLQFPNYSSELNVNALELDDSALYLCASSFQDEQYFGPGTRLTVT.

This chain uses TRBV7-3 with TRBJ2-3, with TRBD2 as a possible D gene (6 bases). V gave up 1 base and J gave up 4 bases, with 15 bases separating them. CDR1 and CDR2 (germline): SGHTA, FQGTGA. This CDR3 is built from 16 residues. CDR3 protein: CASSLNGLGGADTQYF. The CDR3 nucleotides read TGTGCCAGCAGCTTAAATGGTCTAGGCGGGGCAGATACGCAGTATTTT.

The rearrangement links TRBV4-3 to TRBJ2-2, with TRBD2 identical over 9 bases. The J segment lost 5 bases and the V segment lost 1 base, leaving 5 bases of the junction unmatched. Germline CDR1 LGHNA, CDR2 YSLEER. The CDR3 extends over 16 amino acids. The CDR3 region is CASSQVAGGRTGELFF. The CDR3 DNA follows: TGCGCCAGCAGCCAAGTTGCGGGAGGGCGGACCGGGGAGCTGTTTTTT.

In its sample, this clone was seen a few times. This chain links TRBV7-3 with TRBJ1-2; maybe TRBD1 (5 bases). The ends were cut back, 5 bases at V and 5 bases at J, with 12 bases in the middle. CDR3 length: 13 residues. Germline V gene sequence: CDR1 SGHTA, CDR2 FQGTGA. Written as DNA, the CDR3 is TGTGCCAGCAGCCACGACAGAAGATATGGCTACACCTTC. Its translation: CASSHDRRYGYTF.

This chain uses TRBV6-5 with TRBJ1-1; no clear D. The CDR3 is 12 residues long. The germline gives CDR1 MNHEY, CDR2 SVGAGI. Trimming removed 2 bases from V and 1 base from J, with 2 bases in between. The CDR3, as DNA: TGTGCCAGCAGTTACCAGAACACTGAAGCTTTCTTT. As protein: CASSYQNTEAFF.

The chain is built from TRBV6-5 and TRBJ1-1, with D tentatively TRBD1 (5 bases). This CDR3 comprises 13 residues. Germline values: CDR1 MNHEY, CDR2 SVGAGI. Trimming left V 7 bases short and J 6 bases short, with 15 bases between. The CDR3 sequence: CASIAGDLPEAFF. The CDR3 DNA sequence: TGTGCCAGCATTGCCGGGGACTTGCCTGAAGCTTTCTTT.

The chain links TRBV2 to TRBJ2-5; 10 bases line up with TRBD1. The CDR3 sequence is 17 residues long. The V gene end was trimmed by 6 bases and the J gene end by 5 bases; junction bases not matched to a gene: 15. The germline V gene has CDR1 SNHLY and CDR2 FYNNEI. The CDR3 DNA sequence: TGTGCCAGCAGAGCTCCGGGACAGGGGCTCGGGGACGAGACCCAGTACTTC. It translates to CASRAPGQGLGDETQYF. Filled out from reference TRBV2 and TRBJ2-5, the complete variable domain reads EPEVTQTPSHQVTQMGQEVILRCVPISNHLYFYWYRQILGQKVEFLVSFYNNEISEKSEIFDDQFSVERPDGSNFTLKIRSTKLEDSAMYFCASRAPGQGLGDETQYFGPGTRLLVL.

The sample holds a few counts of this clone. This chain uses TRBV25-1 with TRBJ2-1, with 9 bases identical to TRBD1. Germline trimming cut 6 bases from V and 6 bases from J; bases unmatched to any gene: 9. Per the germline V gene, CDR1 is MGHDK and CDR2 is SYGVNS. There are 15 residues in the CDR3. This CDR3 reads CASSTGGLHLNEQFF. CDR3 nucleotides: TGTGCCAGCAGCACAGGGGGCCTCCACCTCAATGAGCAGTTCTTC.

The V call is TRBV5-1, the J call TRBJ2-1, with D possibly TRBD2 on 6 matching bases. Looked up from germline, CDR1 is SGHRS and CDR2 is YFSETQ. Trimming took 3 bases from V and 6 from J, leaving 16 bases between them. CDR3 length: 15 residues. The CDR3 DNA sequence: TGCGCCAGCAGCTCCGGACACGCCGGGGGCAATGAGCAGTTCTTC. Protein product: CASSSGHAGGNEQFF.

The gene calls are TRBV7-3 and TRBJ1-3; no reliable D call. Germline V gene lookup returns CDR1 SGHTA and CDR2 FQGTGA. Trimming shortened V by 1 base and J by 2 bases, and 9 bases separated the two germline ends. The CDR3 is 15 amino acids. The CDR3 DNA reads as TGTGCCAGCAGCTTAAGTTGGGGAGCTGGAAACACCATATATTTT. This encodes CASSLSWGAGNTIYF.

This clone was seen a single time. The chain carries TRBV5-6 and TRBJ2-7, with D maybe TRBD1 (5 bases). CDR1 and CDR2 from the germline V gene are SGHDT and YYEEEE. Deletions cut 2 bases from V and 4 bases from J, with 13 bases between. This CDR3 region has 14 residues. The CDR3 here is CASSFEGVWYEQYF. CDR3 DNA sequence: TGTGCCAGCAGCTTCGAAGGGGTATGGTACGAGCAGTACTTC.

The chain is built from TRBV5-6 and TRBJ1-1; tentatively, D is TRBD1 (6 bases). The CDR3 totals 15 residues. Looked up from germline, CDR1 is SGHDT and CDR2 is YYEEEE. The ends were cut back, 4 bases at V and 0 bases at J, with 13 bases in the middle. CDR3 DNA sequence: TGTGCCAGCAGCCCCCGAGCAGGGGTGAACACTGAAGCTTTCTTT. This sequence encodes CASSPRAGVNTEAFF. The variable domain in full, completed from reference TRBV5-6 and TRBJ1-1, reads DAGVTQSPTHLIKTRGQQVTLRCSPKSGHDTVSWYQQALGQGPQFIFQYYEEEERQRGNFPDRFSGHQFPNYSSELNVNALLLGDSALYLCASSPRAGVNTEAFFGQGTRLTVV.

This clone is a singleton in its sample. This chain links TRBV19 with TRBJ1-4; tentatively, D is TRBD1 (5 bases). Per germline, CDR1 LNHDA and CDR2 SQIVND (reference sequence). The germline V and J ends were trimmed by 2 bases and 8 bases, with 18 bases remaining between them. There are 16 residues in the CDR3. DNA for the CDR3: TGTGCCAGTAGTATAAACCGACAGCGAGGTTACGAAAAACTGTTTTTT. As protein: CASSINRQRGYEKLFF.

This clone occurred once. The chain combines TRBV6-5 with TRBJ2-5; weak D call: TRBD1 (6 bases). The end of the DNA is better explained by TRBJ2-7, so the J call may be wrong. Germline values: CDR1 MNHEY, CDR2 SVGAGI. The CDR3 length is 15 residues. The CDR3 DNA is TGTGCCAGCAGTTACCCCAGGGGTAGAGGATACGAGCAGTACTTC. Amino acids: CASSYPRGRGYEQYF.

The rearrangement links TRBV19 to TRBJ1-6; D remains unclear. This CDR3 region has 14 residues. V shed 7 bases and J shed 0 bases, with 7 bases lying between them. Germline V gives CDR1 LNHDA, CDR2 SQIVND (reference sequence). The CDR3 region has the DNA TGTGCCAGTAAGGAGAGCTCCTATAATTCACCCCTCCACTTT. This encodes CASKESSYNSPLHF.

The V call is TRBV7-9, the J call TRBJ1-6; 7 bases are shared with TRBD1. Germline-derived CDR1 and CDR2 are SEHNR and FQNEAQ (reference sequence). The CDR3 is made up of 14 amino acids. Trimming cost V 1 base and J 8 bases; bases outside gene matches: 2. CDR3 residues: CASSLGQGDSPLHF. In DNA form, the CDR3 reads TGTGCCAGCAGCTTAGGACAGGGAGATTCACCCCTCCACTTT.

With respect to this clone: Different DNA sequences within this sample yield the same CDR3. The J gene is TRBJ2-7, the V gene TRBV18, with 9 bases aligning to TRBD1. The junction had 7 bases not matched to a gene; V was cut back by 6 bases and J by 7 bases. CDR1 KGHSH and CDR2 LQKENI come from the germline V gene. CDR3 length: 13 residues. CDR3 sequence: CASSPGTGREQYF. The DNA of the CDR3 is TGTGCCAGCTCCCCCGGGACAGGGCGGGAGCAGTACTTC.

J is TRBJ2-7 and V is TRBV20-1; TRBD1 matches at 9 bases. Germline CDR1 DFQATT, CDR2 SNEGSKA (reference sequence). The CDR3 is 11 amino acids. The CDR3 here is CTATGGYEQYF. DNA for the CDR3: TGCACCGCGACAGGGGGCTACGAGCAGTACTTC.

This clone was observed a handful of times. The rearrangement joins TRBV11-2 to TRBJ2-7, with 9 bases aligning to TRBD2. J lost 7 bases, V lost 3 bases, and 7 bases had no gene match. Germline V lookup: CDR1 SGHAT, CDR2 FQNNGV. The CDR3 totals 14 residues. CDR3 loop: CASSLPSGAGEQYF. The CDR3 bases are TGTGCCAGCAGCTTGCCTAGCGGGGCTGGGGAGCAGTACTTC. The full variable domain, in which reference TRBV11-2 and TRBJ2-7 provide the parts outside the CDR3, is EAGVAQSPRYKIIEKRQSVAFWCNPISGHATLYWYQQILGQGPKLLIQFQNNGVVDDSQLPKDRFSAERLKGVDSTLKIQPAKLEDSAVYLCASSLPSGAGEQYFGPGTRLTVT.

This clone was picked up a small number of times. The J gene is TRBJ2-7, the V gene TRBV19; D gene unclear. The V end lost 5 bases, the J end lost 1 base, and 9 bases lay between the germline ends. Germline V lookup: CDR1 LNHDA, CDR2 SQIVND (reference sequence). The CDR3 spans 13 residues. The CDR3 nucleotides are TGTGCCAGTAGTGGTGGGCCGTCCTACGAGCAGTACTTC. Translated, it gives CASSGGPSYEQYF.

This rearrangement joins TRBV7-8 to TRBJ1-3; possible D gene TRBD1, 5 bases. This CDR3 comprises 16 residues. The V gene's germline CDR1 is SGHVS and CDR2 FQNEAQ. V was clipped by 1 base and J by 2 bases, with 12 bases between them. In nucleotides, the CDR3 is TGTGCCAGCAGCTTAGGCTCCATACAGGCTGGAAACACCATATATTTT. Protein sequence: CASSLGSIQAGNTIYF.

The gene calls are TRBV7-9 and TRBJ2-3, with 13 positions matching TRBD2. Germline lookup yields CDR1 SEHNR and CDR2 FQNEAQ (reference sequence). V gave up 3 bases and J gave up 8 bases; unmatched junction bases: 5. This CDR3 is 15 amino acids long. CDR3 protein: CASSFGLAGEGTQYF. In nucleotides, the CDR3 is TGTGCCAGCAGCTTCGGACTAGCGGGAGAGGGTACGCAGTATTTT.

V and J are TRBV5-8 and TRBJ2-1, with TRBD1 matching over 7 bases. This CDR3 spans 15 amino acids. CDR1 is SGHTS and CDR2 is YDEGEE in the germline V gene. The J segment lost 3 bases and the V segment lost 3 bases, leaving 6 bases of the junction unmatched. In nucleotides, the CDR3 is TGTGCCAGCAGCTCTGGACAGGATTACTACAATGAGCAGTTCTTC. Protein sequence: CASSSGQDYYNEQFF.

This clone was counted a single time. The chain has TRBV27 and TRBJ2-1, with D uncertain. This CDR3 contains 13 residues. The V and J ends lost 6 bases and 2 bases respectively, with 8 bases between them. The V gene's germline CDR1 is MNHEY and CDR2 SMNVEV (reference sequence). The CDR3 DNA sequence: TGTGCCAGCAGCGACGACACCTACAATGAGCAGTTCTTC. Translation: CASSDDTYNEQFF.

This clone was seen only a few times. The rearrangement uses TRBV6-5 and TRBJ2-7, with 11 bases aligning to TRBD1. Trimming removed 7 bases from V and 6 bases from J; junction bases left unmatched: 5. This CDR3 is 13 amino acids long. CDR1 is MNHEY, CDR2 SVGAGI, per germline. CDR3 loop: CASIPGTGGEQYF. In nucleotides, the CDR3 is TGTGCCAGCATCCCAGGGACAGGGGGCGAGCAGTACTTC.

The table lists this clone with a few counts. Other DNA sequences of this sample code for an identical CDR3. CDR3 amino acids: CASSLGGQGYEQYF. CDR3 bases: TGTGCCAGCAGCTTGGGCGGACAGGGCTACGAGCAGTACTTC. This chain joins TRBV5-5 and TRBJ2-7; 8 positions agree with TRBD1. Per the germline V gene, CDR1 is SGHKS and CDR2 is YYEKEE (reference sequence). This CDR3 has 14 amino acids. V gave up 0 bases and J gave up 3 bases; unmatched junction bases: 2.

This clone came up a few times. The genes are TRBV7-2 and TRBJ2-1, with 8 bases fitting TRBD2. V lost 5 bases to trimming and J lost 4 bases; unmatched junction nucleotides: 13. The CDR3 spans 17 residues. CDR1 is SGHTA and CDR2 is FQGNSA in the germline V gene. CDR3 DNA sequence: TGTGCCAGCAGCCCGGGGCCTGTGGGCGGGGGGTACAATGAGCAGTTCTTC. This translates into CASSPGPVGGGYNEQFF.

The chain joins TRBV7-6 to TRBJ2-3; D remains ambiguous. V was clipped by 0 bases and J by 5 bases, with 12 bases between them. Germline V gives CDR1 SGHVS, CDR2 FNYEAQ. This CDR3 is 15 amino acids long. CDR3 nucleotides: TGTGCCAGCAGCTTAGCCTCCATTAGTGTAGATACGCAGTATTTT. This gives the protein CASSLASISVDTQYF.

This clone was seen only once. This chain uses TRBV25-1 with TRBJ2-2, with D perhaps matching TRBD2 (6 bases). Germline CDR1 reads MGHDK; CDR2 reads SYGVNS. V shed 1 base and J shed 7 bases, with 16 bases lying between them. This CDR3 is 16 amino acids long. The CDR3 loop reads CASSESTSREDGELFF. The CDR3 DNA reads as TGTGCCAGCAGTGAATCTACATCCAGGGAGGACGGGGAGCTGTTTTTT.

The rearrangement joins TRBV6-1 to TRBJ1-6; D perhaps matches TRBD1 (5 bases). CDR3 length: 16 amino acids. The V gene's germline CDR1 is MNHNS and CDR2 SASEGT. With 2 bases removed from V and 7 bases from J, the gap between germline ends came to 15 bases. As DNA, the CDR3 is TGTGCCAGCAGTGAATGGGAAGGGGCCGCGAATTCACCCCTCCACTTT. Translating it yields CASSEWEGAANSPLHF.